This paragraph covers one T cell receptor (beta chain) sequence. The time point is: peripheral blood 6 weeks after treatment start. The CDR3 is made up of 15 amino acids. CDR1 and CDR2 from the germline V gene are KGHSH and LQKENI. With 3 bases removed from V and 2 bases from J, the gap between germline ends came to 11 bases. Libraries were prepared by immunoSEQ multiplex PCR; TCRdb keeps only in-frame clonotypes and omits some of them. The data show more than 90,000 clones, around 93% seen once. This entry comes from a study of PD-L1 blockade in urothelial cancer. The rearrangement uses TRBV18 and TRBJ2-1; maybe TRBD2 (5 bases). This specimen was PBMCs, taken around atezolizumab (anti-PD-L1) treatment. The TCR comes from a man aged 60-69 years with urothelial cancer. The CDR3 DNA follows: TGTGCCAGCTCACCCTTAACGGGAACCTACAATGAGCAGTTCTTC. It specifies CASSPLTGTYNEQFF. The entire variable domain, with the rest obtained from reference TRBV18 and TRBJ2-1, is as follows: NAGVMQNPRHLVRRRGQEARLRCSPMKGHSHVYWYRQLPEEGLKFMVYLQKENIIDESGMPKERFSAEFPKEGPSILRIQQVVRGDSAAYFCASSPLTGTYNEQFFGPGTRLTVL.